The subject of this entry is one T cell receptor beta chain. Its antigen specificity is not known. Per-base quality was not reported, and no clone a single base away is much larger than it. The germline ends are 11 bases apart after V is trimmed by 4 bases and J by 4 bases. The cysteine opens and the phenylalanine closes a CDR3 of 13 amino acids. Only the CDR3 portion is preserved as DNA: 39 bases, with reading frame beginning at the first base. Looking up the germline V gene yields CDR1 MNHNS and CDR2 SASEGT. This specimen belongs to a study of cytomegalovirus exposure and HLA in healthy donors listed by TCRdb under 2017. For the study in its entirety: An earlier analysis of about 560 of the donors reported 250 to 350 Gb of sequence data and some 110 million unique TCR beta sequences obtained from about 179 million T cells. Every discovery cohort repertoire had been produced on one sequencing platform. To predict cytomegalovirus infection status, the study combined high-throughput TCR immunosequencing, statistical association of individual TCRs with disease status, and machine learning. The study was designed to test whether signatures of past pathogen exposure could be identified by cataloging public T cell receptors. An early release covering over 500 HLA-typed donors comprised about 300 gigabases of sequencing data and 65 million to 100 million unique TCR sequences. In an earlier analysis of several hundred of the donors, high-throughput TCR beta sequencing was used to judge whether each TCR beta V gene segment behaved as functional or pseudogenic. Besides the first cohort of hundreds of subjects, a separate validation cohort made up of over a hundred different subjects was used. The later analysis used no new phenotypic data to find candidate immune exposures, relying instead on TCR beta sequences and their occurrence across donors. In a later analysis, previously published TCR beta repertoires from 666 donors were re-analyzed and high-resolution HLA genotyping was added so that TCR occurrence patterns could be studied. Class I and class II HLA loci were covered by the typing at four-digit resolution. Among roughly 370 genotyped donors of the cohort, an average of approximately 240,000 unique TCR beta nucleotide sequences were sequenced per donor, roughly 20% of them non-productive. Donor age, sex, ethnicity and CMV serostatus were compiled together with the repertoire data. Typing coverage varied by locus: about 629-640 donors for A, B, C, DRB1 and DQB1; around 560 for DQA1; more than 600 for DPA1; approximately 450 for DPB1. The genetic ancestry cluster associated with self-reported Caucasian donors included roughly 84% of the approximately 430 genotyped donors. A later genetic analysis took genome-wide SNP genotypes for about 60% of the roughly 670 donors and used that subset as a discovery cohort. Because of strong linkage in the cohort, roughly five DR-DQ haplotypes were treated as single units for association and clustering. Using immunosequencing, the study profiled T cell repertoires from around 670 subjects and related those repertoires to cytomegalovirus serostatus.

The cohort was made up of roughly 670 healthy bone marrow donors. At the time of sampling, every cohort member was nominally healthy, though immune exposures that went unrecorded were likely present. The donor tested CMV seropositive and was one of the 289 seropositive cohort members. Every donor gave a peripheral blood sample, and the peripheral blood mononuclear cells from that sample were used for TCR beta sequencing. Genomic DNA was extracted from the blood cell samples with the Qiagen DNeasy Blood Extraction Kit. To prepare the library, the immunoSEQ multiplex PCR assay was applied. A mixture of 60 forward primers for TCR Vbeta segments and 13 reverse primers for TCR Jbeta segments was used in the multiplex PCR. Amplification of the CDR3 region of rearranged TCR beta genes was performed with a multiplex PCR assay on genomic DNA. The amplified TCR beta libraries were sequenced on the Illumina HiSeq System as 87-base-pair reads. Concerning the study's data processing: A later analysis tallied some 79 million unique TCR beta chains across the 610 or so repertoires, and approximately 12 million of those chains were shared by two or more donors. Raw reads were error-corrected and collapsed into unique sequences by a nearest-neighbor algorithm in which closely related sequences were merged to remove PCR and sequencing errors. To assign V, D and J gene segments, CDR3 sequences were aligned to IMGT reference sequences. For a sequence to be retained, a match of at least six nucleotides to both a V gene segment and a J gene segment was required. Rearrangements were called productive when the CDR3 lacked stop codons and stayed in frame with V and J; all others were non-productive. CDR3 was defined by IMGT convention, running from the second conserved V-encoded cysteine to the conserved J-encoded phenylalanine. The earlier analysis of some 600 of the donors excluded sequences that lacked an unambiguous match to a single V gene segment. In an earlier analysis of roughly 600 of the donors, a V segment was called functional when productive rearrangements were above 56.7%, and segregating when the standard deviation between donors exceeded 5%. To diagnose cytomegalovirus status from the catalog of TCR beta chain sequences, a statistical classification framework was built. V and J gene assignment, in a later analysis, came from comparing TCR nucleotide sequences with IMGT/GENE-DB human TR gene sequences. The TCRdist pipeline was used in a later analysis to assign CDR3 sequences and most-parsimonious VDJ recombination scenarios. In a later analysis, every TCR beta chain was defined by the combination of its CDR3 amino acid sequence and its V-gene family, and reads without a unique V-gene family were dropped. As a way to deal with suspected cross-contamination and a sequencing artifact, a later analysis dropped under 600 nucleotide sequences that were highly shared and had low generation probability. A later analysis calculated a clonal expansion index for each public chain from normalized within-repertoire ranks of inferred template counts. A later analysis computed generation probabilities with a VDJ recombination model fitted to out-of-frame rearrangements, and checked the results against IGoR. Hypergeometric tests were used in a later analysis to score TCR-TCR, TCR-HLA and TCR-CMV co-occurrence, with a repertoire-size bias correction applied to the TCR pairs. A later analysis estimated false discovery rates by permuting HLA or CMV assignments 20 times. In a later analysis, co-occurring TCRs were grouped using DBSCAN, with TCRdist sequence similarity added in when clustering inside HLA-allele-positive subsets. For co-occurrence clustering, repertoires with fewer than 30,000 or more than 120,000 public chains were excluded, along with roughly 5 repertoires with anomalous nucleotide sharing. This immuneACCESS table, as held by TCRdb, lists in-frame sequences with V and J called but not all clones. Of the missing ones, under half trace to an unresolved V gene in checked studies; the others have no known cause. D and trimming come from the DNA, and the V and J calls and clone size come from that table. The sample records approximately 75,000 clones, about 72% of which are singletons. The top ten hold roughly a fifth of the sample.

Overall study results and their limits: Most TCR sequences were observed very rarely across donors, whereas some public TCRs were present in many individuals. Correlated functional status among segregating V segments might be attributable to linkage disequilibrium, but an unknown experimental factor could not be ruled out. Compared with the approximately 700-donor mean, donors in an Asian-associated ancestry cluster had fewer N-insertions in productive TCRs, according to a later genetic analysis. Cytomegalovirus status was reported to be diagnosed by the classifier with high specificity and sensitivity in both the original and validation cohorts. For the cohort, immune exposure information was limited to CMV serostatus. Only TCR beta chains were sequenced in this cohort, and the absence of alpha or paired-chain data limited detectable features. Roughly uniform sequencing depth across donors was assumed in presence/absence analyses, although this assumption may not hold. According to the authors, the approach could potentially be generalized to other disease states and immunological phenotypes. In a later analysis, HLA-associated TCR beta chains were found to be more clonally expanded and to have lower generation probabilities than equally common non-associated chains. According to a later analysis, most CMV-associated TCR beta chains appeared to be HLA-restricted, and the HLA associations seemed to be driven largely by CMV exposure. In vitro tests confirmed that a few of the cytomegalovirus-associated TCR beta chains recognize cytomegalovirus antigens. In a later genetic analysis, a missense DCLRE1C variant was associated with V-gene and J-gene trimming of TCR beta chains, and the association was replicated in an independent cohort. A further reported finding was that TCR beta sequences accurately predicted the HLA-A and HLA-B alleles for most subjects in the first cohort. Specific HLA alleles were associated with 15,000 to 20,000 TCR beta sequences at a false discovery rate of 0.05 in a later analysis. In a later analysis, TCR association rates were found to vary across HLA loci, with the most associated TCRs seen for DRB1 alleles and the fewest for HLA-C alleles. Some 16 rarely observed V segments, including chromosome 9 orphons, were excluded from the earlier analysis of several hundred of the donors because counts were too low. Assigning TCR associations to individual alleles was difficult when HLA alleles, especially DR and DQ, strongly co-occurred. A later analysis reported that several top co-occurrence clusters appeared linked to parvovirus B19, influenza, CMV and Epstein-Barr virus. An earlier analysis of 587 of the donors showed that most TCR beta V segments appeared in productive rearrangements either about 90% or about 30% of the time, which broadly matched IMGT annotations. HLA typing was unavailable for some donors at each locus, so association tests used only the typed subset. In the study, 150 to 200 TCR beta chains were listed as associated with cytomegalovirus. A cluster of highly shared sequence variants was judged likely to be a technical artifact of the sequencing pipeline. Some IMGT-functional V segments, including TRBV6-2 and TRBV6-3, could not be distinguished by the 87-base-pair reads and were therefore excluded.

The receptor comes from a man in his forties or fifties in good health and CMV-seropositive. Sequencing input: PBMCs. The chain couples TRBV6-1 to TRBJ2-7; TRBD2 could be the D gene, as 5 bases match. DNA sequence: TGTGCCAGCAGTGGGAGCGGAACTTACGAGCAGTACTTC. Its protein is CASSGSGTYEQYF.